The 10 T cell receptor beta chains in this list originate from one sample, sequenced in a study of blood T cell repertoires in COVID-19. Clones were read by immunoSEQ multiplex PCR, and TCRdb kept only the in-frame ones, dropping some. The sample comprises 260,000 or so clones, roughly 86% of which are singletons, and about 0.64% rests with the top ten. Sequenced input: peripheral blood. These receptors originate from a human donor in a cohort sampled during active COVID-19.

The V call is TRBV5-6, the J call TRBJ2-7, with D possibly matching TRBD2 (6 bases). Germline assignment: CDR1 SGHDT and CDR2 YYEEEE. The germline V and J ends were trimmed by 4 bases and 3 bases, with 11 bases remaining between them. The CDR3 loop spans 13 amino acids. CDR3 residues: CASSTSGDYEQYF. CDR3 nucleotide sequence: TGTGCCAGCAGCACCTCGGGGGACTACGAGCAGTACTTC.

The chain is built from TRBV9 and TRBJ1-5; no firm D call. This CDR3 has 14 amino acids. Trimming removed 3 bases at V and 6 bases at J, with 13 bases between. The germline gives CDR1 SGDLS, CDR2 YYNGEE. The CDR3 nucleotides are TGTGCCAGCAGCGCGCCCTTGGCCCCTCAGCCCCAGCATTTT. It specifies CASSAPLAPQPQHF.

This chain connects TRBV6-2 or TRBV6-3 to TRBJ1-5, with 7 bases fitting TRBD1. Germline V gene sequence: CDR1 MNHEY, CDR2 SVGEGT. With 6 bases clipped from V and 10 bases from J, the junction kept 12 bases outside the gene matches. This CDR3 spans 14 amino acids. CDR3 residues: CASSLSRGSSPQHF. DNA for the CDR3: TGTGCCAGCAGCTTATCCAGGGGGTCAAGCCCCCAGCATTTT.

The chain employs TRBV9 and TRBJ1-6; 7 positions match TRBD1. The length of the CDR3 is 15 residues. Trimming took 3 bases from V and 7 from J; bases not matched to a gene: 7. CDR1 and CDR2 (germline): SGDLS, YYNGEE. CDR3 nucleotides: TGTGCCAGCAGCGGCGGGACAGACTCAAATTCACCCCTCCACTTT. This sequence encodes CASSGGTDSNSPLHF.

The rearrangement uses TRBV12-3 or TRBV12-4 and TRBJ1-1; a weak D match, TRBD1 (5 bases). V lost 7 bases and J lost 1, with 10 bases in between. CDR3 length: 13 residues. CDR3 in amino acids: CASTGHQNTEAFF. In nucleotides, the CDR3 is TGTGCCAGCACCGGACACCAGAACACTGAAGCTTTCTTT.

The chain joins TRBV5-4 to TRBJ2-1; no reliable D call. The germline CDR1 and CDR2 sequences are SGHNT and YYREEE (reference sequence). This CDR3 spans 12 amino acids. V lost 1 base, J lost 6 bases, and 5 bases lay in between. The CDR3 region is CASSLWPNEQFF. The CDR3, as DNA: TGTGCCAGCAGCTTGTGGCCCAATGAGCAGTTCTTC.

The genes are TRBV7-9 and TRBJ1-6; 7 bases are a match to TRBD1. Trimming at V came to 5 bases and at J to 3 bases, leaving 7 bases not matched to a gene. CDR1 and CDR2 from the germline V gene are SEHNR and FQNEAQ (reference sequence). The length of the CDR3 is 16 residues. The CDR3 loop reads CASSPDWTGYNSPLHF. CDR3 in DNA: TGTGCCAGCAGCCCGGATTGGACAGGCTATAATTCACCCCTCCACTTT.

The V gene is TRBV19, the J gene TRBJ2-1; 7 bases fit TRBD2. The CDR3 runs 15 residues. Germline V gene lookup returns CDR1 LNHDA and CDR2 SQIVND (reference sequence). J lost 5 bases, V lost 5 bases, and 9 bases had no gene match. The CDR3: CASSPPLAPNNEQFF. The CDR3 nucleotides are TGTGCCAGTAGTCCTCCACTAGCGCCAAACAATGAGCAGTTCTTC. Drawing the rest from reference TRBV19 and TRBJ2-1, the complete variable domain is DGGITQSPKYLFRKEGQNVTLSCEQNLNHDAMYWYRQDPGQGLRLIYYSQIVNDFQKGDIAEGYSVSREKKESFPLTVTSAQKNPTAFYLCASSPPLAPNNEQFFGPGTRLTVL.

J is TRBJ2-2 and V is TRBV7-2, with D possibly being TRBD1 (6 bases). This CDR3 is built from 14 residues. Germline loops: CDR1 SGHTA, CDR2 FQGNSA. Trimming cost V 4 bases and J 4 bases, with 10 bases left between them. In DNA form, the CDR3 reads TGTGCCAGCAGCTCGGCACAGGGCACCGGGGAGCTGTTTTTT. Encoded protein: CASSSAQGTGELFF.

The chain employs TRBV5-1 and TRBJ1-1; 9 positions agree with TRBD1. This CDR3 contains 16 residues. The V and J ends lost 4 bases and 2 bases, in that order; junction bases with no gene match: 9. Germline V CDR1 and CDR2: SGHRS, YFSETQ. CDR3 amino acids: CASSPLLTGGNTEAFF. The CDR3 coding sequence is TGCGCCAGCAGCCCGCTACTGACAGGGGGTAACACTGAAGCTTTCTTT.